This TCR beta chain was recovered during a study of T cell clonality in common variable immunodeficiency. Overall study findings and caveats: CVID patient heterogeneity limited repertoire-clinical complication correlations.

Many counts were recorded for this clone. Its antigen is unknown. The DNA ends 3 residues before the CDR3 does, and the rest of the CDR3 is filled in from the germline J gene. CDR3 length: 13 residues. The germline CDR1 and CDR2 sequences are SGHVS and FNYEAQ. Method: immunoSEQ multiplex PCR; TCRdb's copy keeps in-frame clones and lacks some. The data list around 55,000 clones, none observed once; 0.83% falls to the top ten. Caucasian heritage predominated among both patients and controls. This TCR derives from a person aged 18 to 69 in good health. The chain carries TRBV7-6 and TRBJ1-2; a weak D match, TRBD1 (6 bases). Sequencing was performed on peripheral blood mononuclear cells. CDR3 in amino acids: CASSLRPGAGYTF. The sequenced part of the CDR3 DNA is TGTGCCAGCAGCTTGCGCCCAGGGGCGGGC.